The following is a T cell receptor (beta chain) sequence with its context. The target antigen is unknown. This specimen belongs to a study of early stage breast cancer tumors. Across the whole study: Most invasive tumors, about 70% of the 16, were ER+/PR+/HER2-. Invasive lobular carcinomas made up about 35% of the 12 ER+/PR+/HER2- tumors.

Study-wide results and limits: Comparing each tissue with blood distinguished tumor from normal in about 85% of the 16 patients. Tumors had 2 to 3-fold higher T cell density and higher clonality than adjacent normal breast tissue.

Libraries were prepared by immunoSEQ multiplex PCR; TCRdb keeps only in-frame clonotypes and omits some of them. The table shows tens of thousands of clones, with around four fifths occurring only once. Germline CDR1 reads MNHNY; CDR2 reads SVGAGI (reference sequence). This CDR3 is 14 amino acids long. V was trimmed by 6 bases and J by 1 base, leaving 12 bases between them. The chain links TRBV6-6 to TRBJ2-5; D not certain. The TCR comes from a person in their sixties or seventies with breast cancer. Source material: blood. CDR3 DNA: TGTGCCAGCAGCAACCAGGCCACCCAAGAGACCCAGTACTTC. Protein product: CASSNQATQETQYF.